This entry is about one T cell receptor (beta chain). Its target is not known. Healthy bone marrow donors made up the cohort. The data were taken from a study of cytomegalovirus exposure and HLA in healthy donors. Study findings and constraints: Accurate prediction of most subjects' HLA-A and HLA-B alleles from TCR beta sequences was reported.

Use of 60 Vbeta and 13 Jbeta primers characterized the PCR. Profiling relied on immunoSEQ multiplex PCR, and the TCRdb table lists in-frame clones only, not all of them. The table includes more than 60,000 clones, 74% detected once. CDR3 length equals 15 residues. Per germline, CDR1 MGHRA and CDR2 YSYEKL. V trimming: 0 bases; J trimming: 6 bases; junction bases outside the gene matches: 5. This chain uses TRBV4-1 with TRBJ1-5; TRBD1 matches at 7 bases. The clonotype was recovered from a man aged 40-49 years in good health and CMV-seropositive. Sequencing was done on a sample of PBMCs. The CDR3 region is CASSQDNRGSQPQHF. The CDR3 nucleotides read TGCGCCAGCAGCCAAGATAACAGGGGAAGTCAGCCCCAGCATTTT.